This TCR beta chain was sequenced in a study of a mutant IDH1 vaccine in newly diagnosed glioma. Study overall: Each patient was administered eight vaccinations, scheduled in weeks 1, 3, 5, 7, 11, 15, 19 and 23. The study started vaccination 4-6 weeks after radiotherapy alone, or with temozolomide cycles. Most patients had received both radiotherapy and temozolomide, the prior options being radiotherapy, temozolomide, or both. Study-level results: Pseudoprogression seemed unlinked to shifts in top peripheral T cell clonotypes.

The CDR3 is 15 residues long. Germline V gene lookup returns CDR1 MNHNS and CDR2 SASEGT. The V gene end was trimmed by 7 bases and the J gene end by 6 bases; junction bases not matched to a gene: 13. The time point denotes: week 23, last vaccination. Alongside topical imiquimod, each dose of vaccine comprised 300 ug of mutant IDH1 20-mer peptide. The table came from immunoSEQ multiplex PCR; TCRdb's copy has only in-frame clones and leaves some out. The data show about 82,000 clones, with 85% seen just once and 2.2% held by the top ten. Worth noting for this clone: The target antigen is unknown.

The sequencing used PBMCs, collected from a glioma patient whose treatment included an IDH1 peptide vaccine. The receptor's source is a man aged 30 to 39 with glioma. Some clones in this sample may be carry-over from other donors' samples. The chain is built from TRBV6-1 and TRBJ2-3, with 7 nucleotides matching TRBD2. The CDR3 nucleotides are TGTGCCAGCATTGCTCCTTACGGGGGAGGGGATACGCAGTATTTT. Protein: CASIAPYGGGDTQYF.